This T cell receptor (beta chain) stems from a study of T cell repertoires in cytomegalovirus infection. Study in general: Recently identified HLA-C-restricted CMV epitopes were used, and well-studied HLA-B-restricted CMV epitopes were used as well. In public TCR beta signatures, there were indications of both CMV infection and matching HLA type. Findings and limits, study-wide: Across the ex vivo response, the dominant clonotypes were HLA-C-restricted CMV-specific TCR beta clonotypes.

Germline values: CDR1 SGHTA, CDR2 FQGNSA. J lost 1 base, V lost 5 bases, and 5 bases had no gene match. The CDR3 is 15 residues long. TCRdb reanalysed the reads using MiXCR and keeps one entry per CDR3 protein. The sample shows some 590,000 distinct CDR3 sequences, roughly 42% of them seen only once. This clonotype was found a few times. Its target is not known. The TCR sequence derives from a human donor in good health (CMV status not recorded). Some clones in this sample may be carry-over from other donors' samples. Source: cultured PBMCs, taken from culture after CMV antigen stimulation. The rearrangement uses TRBV7-2 and TRBJ2-3, with TRBD2 matching 8 bases. DNA of the CDR3: TGTGCCAGCAGCCCCAGCGGGAGAGGCACAGATACGCAGTATTTT. Its translation: CASSPSGRGTDTQYF.